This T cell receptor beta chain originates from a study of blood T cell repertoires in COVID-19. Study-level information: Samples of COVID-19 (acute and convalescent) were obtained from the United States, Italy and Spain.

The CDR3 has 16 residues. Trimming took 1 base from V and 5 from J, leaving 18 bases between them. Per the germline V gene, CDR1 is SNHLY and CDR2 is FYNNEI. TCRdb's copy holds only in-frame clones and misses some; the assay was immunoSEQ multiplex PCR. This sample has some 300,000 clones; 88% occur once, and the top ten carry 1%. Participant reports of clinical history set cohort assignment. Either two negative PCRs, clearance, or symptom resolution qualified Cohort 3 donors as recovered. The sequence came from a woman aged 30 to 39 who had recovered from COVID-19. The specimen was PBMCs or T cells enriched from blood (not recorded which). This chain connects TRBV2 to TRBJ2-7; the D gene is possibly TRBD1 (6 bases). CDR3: CASSEDVGAGVDEQYF. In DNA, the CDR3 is TGTGCCAGCAGTGAAGACGTGGGTGCAGGGGTTGACGAGCAGTACTTC.